This record covers a single TCR beta chain. Its antigen is unidentified. TCRbeta library preparation incorporated unique molecular identifiers. MiXCR, applied by TCRdb to the PCR reads, yields one record per CDR3 protein. This sample has some 87,000 distinct CDR3 sequences, with around 15% found just once. The sample belongs to a study of T-cell reconstitution after alpha-beta-depleted transplantation in children. Study conclusions and caveats: Some patients' high day-60 TCRbeta diversity was attributed to recipient cells surviving conditioning.

The CDR3 extends over 14 amino acids. Germline loops: CDR1 MNHNS, CDR2 SASEGT. V lost 8 bases, J lost 7 bases, and 11 bases stayed unmatched. The sequence was collected from a male patient aged 2 to 9 who had a stem cell transplant for acute lymphoblastic leukemia, so the T cells may come from the graft donor. Sequenced material: PBMCs, mostly from graft donor cells, taken 180 days after TCRalphabeta/CD19-depleted stem cell transplant. The J gene is TRBJ2-1, the V gene TRBV6-1, with 7 bases lining up with TRBD2. The CDR3 loop is CASEGEGRGNEQFF. CDR3 nucleotide sequence: TGTGCCAGCGAAGGGGAGGGGCGAGGGAATGAGCAGTTCTTC.